What follows are 28 T cell receptor beta chains derived from one specimen sequenced in a study of blood T cells in healthy people across ages. The authors ran a second PCR of about 6 to 11 cycles using a sample-barcoded 5' primer and a J-beta primer mix. TCRdb re-derived calls from the 5' RACE reads in MiXCR, one entry per CDR3 protein. The data hold about 570,000 distinct CDR3 sequences, with over 25% observed a single time. The data also belong to a second study, concerning T cells of mothers and their children.

The sequencing sample was made of blood. These receptor sequences come from a boy aged 2 to 9 in good health.

V gene TRBV27 combines with J gene TRBJ2-5, with 12 nucleotides matching TRBD1. The J call may be faulty, since TRBJ2-1 better matches the DNA end. The germline V gene encodes CDR1 MNHEY and CDR2 SMNVEV (reference sequence). The CDR3 totals 13 residues. The CDR3 DNA reads TGTGCCAGCTCCGGGACAGGGGGCTATGAGCAGTTCTTC. Amino acid sequence: CASSGTGGYEQFF.

This chain joins TRBV5-1 and TRBJ1-4; 9 bases line up with TRBD1. Per the germline V gene, CDR1 is SGHRS and CDR2 is YFSETQ. CDR3 length: 15 amino acids. V shed 0 bases, J shed 7 bases, and the junction held 4 bases outside the gene matches. The CDR3 DNA reads as TGCGCCAGCAGCTTGGCCGAGGGACAGGGTGAAAAACTGTTTTTT. Translation gives CASSLAEGQGEKLFF.

This clonotype was detected only a few times. CDR3 DNA: TGTGCCAGCAGTCTGGGGACCTCCCCAGGGAGCGAGACCCAGTACTTC. It specifies CASSLGTSPGSETQYF. The chain links TRBV12-3 or TRBV12-4 to TRBJ2-5; either TRBD1 or TRBD2 may supply D (5 bases each). This CDR3 has 16 residues. V dropped 5 bases and J dropped 5 bases, with 21 bases sitting between them.

This clonotype came up a few times. The gene calls are TRBV6-5 and TRBJ1-6; 7 positions agree with TRBD1. CDR1 is MNHEY, CDR2 SVGAGI, per germline. The CDR3 sequence is 16 residues long. With 3 bases clipped from V and 8 bases from J, the junction kept 10 bases outside the gene matches. The CDR3 spells CASSYRGDRIYSPLHF. The DNA for the CDR3 is TGTGCCAGCAGTTATAGAGGGGACAGAATTTATTCACCCCTCCACTTT.

The V and J genes are TRBV18 and TRBJ2-5, with a tentative D call TRBD2 (6 bases). CDR3 length: 14 residues. Germline loops: CDR1 KGHSH, CDR2 LQKENI. Trimming took 2 bases from V and 2 from J, leaving 9 bases between them. CDR3 amino acids: CASSPAGHQETQYF. In nucleotides, the CDR3 is TGTGCCAGCTCACCAGCGGGGCATCAAGAGACCCAGTACTTC.

The chain couples TRBV6-6 to TRBJ2-5; unclear D gene. Germline lookup yields CDR1 MNHNY and CDR2 SVGAGI (reference sequence). This CDR3 region has 14 residues. Trimming took off 3 bases at V and 6 bases at J, with 14 bases between the two ends. Written as DNA, the CDR3 is TGTGCCAGCAGTTATAAGGAGTTGGCTAAGACCCAGTACTTC. The encoded protein is CASSYKELAKTQYF.

The chain is built from TRBV11-2 and TRBJ2-1; D possibly matches TRBD1 or TRBD2 (5 bases each). The germline V gene encodes CDR1 SGHAT and CDR2 FQNNGV. The CDR3 is made up of 15 amino acids. V gave up 6 bases and J gave up 4 bases, with 16 bases separating them. Here the CDR3 reads CASRQGTSGYNEQFF. CDR3 bases: TGTGCCAGCAGACAAGGGACCAGCGGATACAATGAGCAGTTCTTC. Full variable domain (rest looked up from reference TRBV11-2 and TRBJ2-1): EAGVAQSPRYKIIEKRQSVAFWCNPISGHATLYWYQQILGQGPKLLIQFQNNGVVDDSQLPKDRFSAERLKGVDSTLKIQPAKLEDSAVYLCASRQGTSGYNEQFFGPGTRLTVL.

This clonotype was detected only a few times. The chain has TRBV11-1 and TRBJ2-2; D unresolved. The CDR3 totals 14 residues. The V end lost 1 base, the J end lost 4 bases, and 7 bases lay between the germline ends. Germline V lookup: CDR1 SGHAT, CDR2 FQDESV (reference sequence). CDR3 protein: CASSLVLSTGELFF. The CDR3, as DNA: TGTGCCAGCAGCTTAGTACTCAGCACCGGGGAGCTGTTTTTT.

The rearrangement uses TRBV4-1 and TRBJ1-1; 10 nucleotides align to TRBD1. V was pared by 3 bases and J by 3 bases, with 25 bases of the junction left unmatched. Germline V gene sequence: CDR1 MGHRA, CDR2 YSYEKL. The length of the CDR3 is 22 residues. The CDR3 region is CASSHPPPMLGDRGNMDTEAFF. Here the CDR3 DNA reads TGCGCCAGCAGCCATCCCCCACCAATGCTCGGGGACAGGGGAAATATGGACACTGAAGCTTTCTTT.

The chain is built from TRBV25-1 and TRBJ1-2; the match to TRBD1 covers 7 bases. The CDR3 extends over 14 amino acids. Germline V gene sequence: CDR1 MGHDK, CDR2 SYGVNS. V shed 4 bases and J 4 bases; nucleotides not matched to a gene: 6. CDR3 protein: CASSAQGGPYGYTF. The DNA of the CDR3 is TGTGCCAGCAGTGCCCAGGGGGGTCCCTATGGCTACACCTTC.

The genes are TRBV7-6 and TRBJ1-4; D remains unclear. V gave up 1 base and J gave up 4 bases, with 10 bases separating them. This CDR3 contains 15 residues. Germline loops: CDR1 SGHVS, CDR2 FNYEAQ. This CDR3 reads CASSLEAGFNEKLFF. The CDR3 nucleotides are TGTGCCAGCAGCTTAGAGGCGGGATTTAATGAAAAACTGTTTTTT. Variable domain in full (rest from reference TRBV7-6 and TRBJ1-4): GAGVSQSPRYKVTKRGQDVALRCDPISGHVSLYWYRQALGQGPEFLTYFNYEAQQDKSGLPNDRFSAERPEGSISTLTIQRTEQRDSAMYRCASSLEAGFNEKLFFGSGTQLSVL.

The chain is built from TRBV3-1 and TRBJ1-6; D is perhaps TRBD1 (5 bases). The V end was cut by 0 bases, the J end by 14 bases, with 17 bases between. Germline-derived CDR1 and CDR2 are LGHDT and YNNKEL (reference sequence). This CDR3 is built from 15 residues. The CDR3 loop reads CASSQEGTSSSALHF. CDR3 DNA: TGTGCCAGCAGCCAAGAGGGGACCTCTAGTAGCGCCCTCCACTTT. The full variable domain, in which reference TRBV3-1 and TRBJ1-6 provide the parts outside the CDR3, is DTAVSQTPKYLVTQMGNDKSIKCEQNLGHDTMYWYKQDSKKFLKIMFSYNNKELIINETVPNRFSPKSPDKAHLNLHINSLELGDSAVYFCASSQEGTSSSALHFGNGTRLTVT.

The genes are TRBV7-9 and TRBJ1-1; 9 bases fit TRBD1. Germline values: CDR1 SEHNR, CDR2 FQNEAQ (reference sequence). V lost 5 bases and J lost 5; bases outside the gene matches: 9. CDR3 length: 15 amino acids. The CDR3 is CASSPNRGRRTEAFF. The CDR3 DNA is TGTGCCAGCAGCCCCAACAGGGGGCGTCGTACTGAAGCTTTCTTT. The whole variable domain, filled in from reference TRBV7-9 and TRBJ1-1, reads DTGVSQNPRHKITKRGQNVTFRCDPISEHNRLYWYRQTLGQGPEFLTYFQNEAQLEKSRLLSDRFSAERPKGSFSTLEIQRTEQGDSAMYLCASSPNRGRRTEAFFGQGTRLTVV.

The chain carries TRBV7-2 and TRBJ1-2; TRBD1 might be the D (6 bases). The CDR3 loop spans 13 amino acids. Germline V gene sequence: CDR1 SGHTA, CDR2 FQGNSA. The V end was cut by 5 bases, the J end by 8 bases, with 15 bases between. The DNA for the CDR3 is TGTGCCAGCAGCCTCGGGGGGGCGCTGGGCTACACCTTC. Translated, it gives CASSLGGALGYTF.

A few counts support this clonotype. A junction boundary mismatches the germline segment, possibly from a read error. The J gene is TRBJ1-3, the V gene TRBV7-9; D is unclear. Germline V gives CDR1 SEHNR, CDR2 FQNEAQ (reference sequence). The CDR3 contains 13 residues. The CDR3 here is CASSYPPAHTVYF. In DNA form, the CDR3 reads TGTGCCAGCAGCTATCCTCCGGCCCACACCGTATATTTT.

V and J are TRBV12-3 or TRBV12-4 and TRBJ1-4; unclear D gene. The V gene lost 6 bases and the J gene lost 0 bases, with 8 bases spanning the gap. This CDR3 has 14 amino acids. In DNA form, the CDR3 reads TGTGCCAGCAGCTTCCTCGCAACTAATGAAAAACTGTTTTTT. Amino acid sequence: CASSFLATNEKLFF.

The sample holds a few counts of this clonotype. J is TRBJ2-7 and V is TRBV27; D gene ambiguous. Germline values: CDR1 MNHEY, CDR2 SMNVEV (reference sequence). V was pared by 2 bases and J by 0 bases, with 14 bases between. CDR3 size: 16 residues. CDR3 protein: CASSLAAAQPSYEQYF. In DNA form, the CDR3 reads TGTGCCAGCAGTTTAGCGGCCGCCCAACCCTCCTACGAGCAGTACTTC.

The genes are TRBV29-1 and TRBJ1-2, with 8 positions matching TRBD1. Germline CDR1 SQVTM, CDR2 ANQGSEA. The ends lost 7 bases at V and 4 bases at J; junction bases unmatched: 2. The CDR3 consists of 11 residues. CDR3 DNA sequence: TGCAGCGCCGGGACAGGCTATGGCTACACCTTC. Amino acids: CSAGTGYGYTF.

The rearrangement uses TRBV27 and TRBJ2-1, with D uncertain. Deletions cut 5 bases from V and 0 bases from J, with 14 bases between. The CDR3 totals 16 residues. Germline assignment: CDR1 MNHEY and CDR2 SMNVEV (reference sequence). This chain's CDR3 is CASSPRGVVSYNEQFF. DNA of the CDR3: TGTGCCAGCAGTCCTCGAGGCGTAGTCTCCTACAATGAGCAGTTCTTC.

This sequence joins TRBV12-3 or TRBV12-4 and TRBJ2-5; 9 bases agree with TRBD1. This CDR3 region has 15 residues. The junction had 9 bases not matched to a gene; V was cut back by 5 bases and J by 5 bases. CDR3 DNA sequence: TGTGCCAGCAGTACCCTCGGGACAGGGAAGGAGACCCAGTACTTC. It encodes CASSTLGTGKETQYF.

The chain links TRBV7-2 to TRBJ1-4; 7 bases are a match to TRBD1. Germline CDR1 is SGHTA and CDR2 is FQGNSA. J gave up 5 bases and V 5 bases, and 2 bases lay outside the gene matches. The CDR3 has 13 residues. The CDR3 DNA sequence: TGTGCCAGCAGCACGGGACAGAATGAAAAACTGTTTTTT. This sequence encodes CASSTGQNEKLFF.

This clonotype was seen only a few times. V and J are TRBV12-3 or TRBV12-4 and TRBJ2-2, with D possibly TRBD2 on 6 matching bases. V was trimmed by 8 bases and J by 0 bases, leaving 13 bases between them. This CDR3 has 15 amino acids. The CDR3 is CASRDWDANTGELFF. The CDR3 DNA reads as TGTGCCAGCCGGGACTGGGATGCGAACACCGGGGAGCTGTTTTTT.

In this sample, this clonotype turned up many times. This chain joins TRBV5-1 and TRBJ1-4, with a weak D call TRBD1 (5 bases). Per the germline V gene, CDR1 is SGHRS and CDR2 is YFSETQ. Between the trimmed V and J ends, which lost 0 bases and 7 bases, there was a span of 13 bases. The CDR3 extends over 15 amino acids. The CDR3: CASSLAPQGPEKLFF. The CDR3 DNA follows: TGCGCCAGCAGCTTGGCCCCCCAGGGCCCTGAAAAACTGTTTTTT.

This clonotype was seen a handful of times. The chain couples TRBV4-3 to TRBJ2-5, with 8 bases fitting TRBD2. From germline, CDR1 is LGHNA and CDR2 YSLEER. The CDR3 is made up of 16 amino acids. V shed 0 bases and J 5 bases; nucleotides not matched to a gene: 8. The CDR3 nucleotides are TGCGCCAGCAGCCAAGAGGGGCCAGCGGGAGTGGAGACCCAGTACTTC. It codes for CASSQEGPAGVETQYF.

In its sample, this clonotype was seen a few times. The DNA of the CDR3 is TGCGCCAGCAGCTTGGCCAGGGGGTCCAATGAGCAGTTCTTC. This translates into CASSLARGSNEQFF. V usage is TRBV5-1 and J usage is TRBJ2-1, with 7 bases that match TRBD1. This CDR3 has 14 residues. J was trimmed by 6 bases and V by 0 bases; bases with no gene match: 3. CDR1 SGHRS and CDR2 YFSETQ come from the germline V gene.

This clonotype was counted between two and nine times. This sequence joins TRBV6-6 and TRBJ1-1; D uncertain. Germline assignment: CDR1 MNHNY and CDR2 SVGAGI (reference sequence). With 6 bases removed from V and 0 bases from J, the gap between germline ends came to 5 bases. The CDR3 has 12 amino acids. In DNA, the CDR3 is TGTGCCAGCAGGCAGATGAACACTGAAGCTTTCTTT. As protein: CASRQMNTEAFF.

The CDR3 here is CASSQVGKHTTVRVHNEQFF. In DNA, the CDR3 is TGTGCCAGCAGCCAAGTGGGGAAGCACACTACCGTTAGGGTCCACAATGAGCAGTTCTTC. This rearrangement joins TRBV14 to TRBJ2-1; D not resolved. This CDR3 is built from 20 residues. Germline V gives CDR1 SGHDN, CDR2 FVKESK. V lost 1 base and J lost 5, with 27 bases in between.

This clonotype was counted a few times. The gene calls are TRBV5-1 and TRBJ2-7; D is perhaps TRBD2 (6 bases). The germline gives CDR1 SGHRS, CDR2 YFSETQ. The V gene lost 3 bases and the J gene lost 7 bases, with 17 bases spanning the gap. The CDR3 loop spans 14 amino acids. The CDR3 spells CASSSETVAGEQYF. The DNA for the CDR3 is TGCGCCAGCAGCTCCGAAACGGTGGCGGGAGAGCAGTACTTC.